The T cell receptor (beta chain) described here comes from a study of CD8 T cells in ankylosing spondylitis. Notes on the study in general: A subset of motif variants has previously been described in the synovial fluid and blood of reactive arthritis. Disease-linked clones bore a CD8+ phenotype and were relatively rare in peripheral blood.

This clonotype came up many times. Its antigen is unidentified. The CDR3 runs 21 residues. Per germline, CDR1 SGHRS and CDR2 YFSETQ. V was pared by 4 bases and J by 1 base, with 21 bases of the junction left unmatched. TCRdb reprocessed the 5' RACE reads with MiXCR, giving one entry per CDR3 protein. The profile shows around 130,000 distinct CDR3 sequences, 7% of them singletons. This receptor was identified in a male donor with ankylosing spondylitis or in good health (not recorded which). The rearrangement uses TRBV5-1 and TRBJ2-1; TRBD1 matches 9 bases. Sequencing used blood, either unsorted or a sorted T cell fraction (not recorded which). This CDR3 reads CASSTPGQGSGGHGSYNEQFF. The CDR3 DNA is TGCGCCAGCAGCACACCGGGACAGGGATCGGGGGGACATGGATCCTACAATGAGCAGTTCTTC.